The 21 T cell receptor beta chains listed next were all sequenced from one sample in a study of shared clonotypes between healthy human individuals. Generated by immunoSEQ multiplex PCR, the TCRdb table keeps only in-frame clones and is missing some. The table lists 2 million to 2.5 million clones, roughly 93% of them singletons. Source material: naive CD4+ T cells from PBMCs. Subset noted: CD45RA+ positively selected. The receptors come from a man between 18 and 29 years old in good health. Some clones in this sample may be carry-over from other donors' samples.

The rearrangement uses TRBV5-5 and TRBJ1-3; D is uncertain. The V end was cut by 5 bases, the J end by 0 bases, with 9 bases between. The length of the CDR3 is 14 residues. Germline V gene lookup returns CDR1 SGHKS and CDR2 YYEKEE (reference sequence). DNA for the CDR3: TGTGCCAGCAGGAGCGTGTACTCTGGAAACACCATATATTTT. Its translation is CASRSVYSGNTIYF.

Comment on this clone: The same CDR3 arises from other DNA sequences in this sample as well. V and J are TRBV11-2 and TRBJ2-2; TRBD2 matches at 9 bases. Germline values: CDR1 SGHAT, CDR2 FQNNGV. The junction had 0 bases not matched to a gene; V was cut back by 5 bases and J by 5 bases. The CDR3 contains 13 residues. CDR3 nucleotides: TGTGCCAGCAGCCTAGCGGGGACCGGGGAGCTGTTTTTT. This gives the protein CASSLAGTGELFF.

This clone was seen only once. The rearrangement uses TRBV7-9 and TRBJ2-7, with 9 positions matching TRBD1. The CDR3 consists of 17 residues. The V gene end was trimmed by 5 bases and the J gene end by 0 bases; junction bases not matched to a gene: 11. The V gene's germline CDR1 is SEHNR and CDR2 FQNEAQ (reference sequence). The CDR3 DNA sequence: TGTGCCAGCAGCCTGCTTCCGGGACAGGGAAGCTCCTACGAGCAGTACTTC. Translation gives CASSLLPGQGSSYEQYF.

This clone has only one observation. The chain has TRBV19 and TRBJ2-7; D is perhaps TRBD2 (6 bases). Germline assignment: CDR1 LNHDA and CDR2 SQIVND (reference sequence). The CDR3 has 13 amino acids. V was trimmed by 10 bases and J by 1 base, leaving 14 bases between them. This CDR3 is CATAGTRSYEQYF. For the CDR3, the DNA is TGTGCCACTGCCGGGACTCGGTCCTACGAGCAGTACTTC.

The chain links TRBV5-1 to TRBJ2-1, with D possibly matching TRBD1 (6 bases). Trimming removed 4 bases at V and 3 bases at J, with 14 bases between. This CDR3 has 15 amino acids. Germline CDR1 SGHRS, CDR2 YFSETQ. The CDR3: CASSGNRVFYNEQFF. CDR3 DNA: TGCGCCAGCAGCGGGAACAGGGTTTTCTACAATGAGCAGTTCTTC.

To note about this clone: Other DNA sequences from this sample encode an identical CDR3 as well. This chain connects TRBV9 to TRBJ2-7; 7 positions agree with TRBD2. Germline trimming cut 0 bases from V and 4 bases from J; bases unmatched to any gene: 4. The CDR3 contains 14 residues. The V gene's germline CDR1 is SGDLS and CDR2 YYNGEE. CDR3 sequence reads: CASSVGLADYEQYF. CDR3 DNA: TGTGCCAGCAGCGTAGGGCTAGCGGATTACGAGCAGTACTTC. The entire variable domain, with the rest obtained from reference TRBV9 and TRBJ2-7, is as follows: DSGVTQTPKHLITATGQRVTLRCSPRSGDLSVYWYQQSLDQGLQFLIQYYNGEERAKGNILERFSAQQFPDLHSELNLSSLELGDSALYFCASSVGLADYEQYFGPGTRLTVT.

J is TRBJ2-2 and V is TRBV5-1; D gene ambiguous. There are 19 residues in the CDR3. Per germline, CDR1 SGHRS and CDR2 YFSETQ. The germline V and J ends were trimmed by 3 bases and 3 bases, with 24 bases remaining between them. The CDR3 sequence is CASSSKLPAMRFHTGELFF. The DNA of the CDR3 is TGCGCCAGCAGCTCGAAGTTGCCAGCGATGAGATTCCACACCGGGGAGCTGTTTTTT. The entire variable domain, with the rest obtained from reference TRBV5-1 and TRBJ2-2, is as follows: KAGVTQTPRYLIKTRGQQVTLSCSPISGHRSVSWYQQTPGQGLQFLFEYFSETQRNKGNFPGRFSGRQFSNSRSEMNVSTLELGDSALYLCASSSKLPAMRFHTGELFFGEGSRLTVL.

This chain links TRBV27 with TRBJ2-4; 8 nucleotides match TRBD1. The V gene's germline CDR1 is MNHEY and CDR2 SMNVEV (reference sequence). The CDR3 runs to 15 residues. The V gene end was trimmed by 7 bases and the J gene end by 2 bases; junction bases not matched to a gene: 7. CDR3 protein: CASTPDRGPKNIQYF. CDR3 DNA sequence: TGTGCCAGCACCCCTGACAGGGGCCCCAAAAACATTCAGTACTTC.

This chain links TRBV5-1 with TRBJ1-5; the D is unclear. Germline V gene sequence: CDR1 SGHRS, CDR2 YFSETQ. Deletions cut 4 bases from V and 0 bases from J, with 11 bases between. The CDR3 runs 15 residues. CDR3 sequence: CASSVTGLSNQPQHF. The CDR3 DNA reads TGCGCCAGCAGCGTAACGGGCCTTAGCAATCAGCCCCAGCATTTT. Filled out from reference TRBV5-1 and TRBJ1-5, the complete variable domain reads KAGVTQTPRYLIKTRGQQVTLSCSPISGHRSVSWYQQTPGQGLQFLFEYFSETQRNKGNFPGRFSGRQFSNSRSEMNVSTLELGDSALYLCASSVTGLSNQPQHFGDGTRLSIL.

The chain uses TRBV29-1 and TRBJ1-5, with a weak D call TRBD1 (5 bases). This CDR3 comprises 12 residues. Trimming stripped 6 bases from V and 6 bases from J, with 12 bases between. The germline V gene encodes CDR1 SQVTM and CDR2 ANQGSEA. CDR3 loop: CSVQDQGQPQHF. CDR3 nucleotides: TGCAGCGTGCAGGATCAGGGTCAGCCCCAGCATTTT.

This chain connects TRBV27 to TRBJ2-1, with D possibly TRBD1 on 6 matching bases. Per the germline V gene, CDR1 is MNHEY and CDR2 is SMNVEV (reference sequence). This CDR3 region has 17 residues. Trimming removed 4 bases from V and 3 bases from J, with 19 bases in between. CDR3 residues: CASSSPIRQADYNEQFF. The CDR3, as DNA: TGTGCCAGCAGTTCACCAATCCGACAGGCCGACTACAATGAGCAGTTCTTC.

V gene TRBV30 combines with J gene TRBJ2-1; D not certain. The germline CDR1 and CDR2 sequences are GTSNPN and SVGIG (reference sequence). Trimming took 3 bases from V and 7 from J, leaving 16 bases between them. This CDR3 has 14 residues. DNA of the CDR3: TGTGCCTGGAGCCCCGCACCCGCGGTTAATGAGCAGTTCTTC. It specifies CAWSPAPAVNEQFF.

This rearrangement joins TRBV19 to TRBJ1-5, with D possibly matching TRBD1 (5 bases). The CDR3 extends over 17 amino acids. CDR1 LNHDA and CDR2 SQIVND come from the germline V gene (reference sequence). Between the trimmed V and J ends, which lost 2 bases and 2 bases, there was a span of 16 bases. The CDR3 sequence: CASSIWGLAAGNQPQHF. In DNA, the CDR3 is TGTGCCAGTAGTATATGGGGACTCGCCGCGGGCAATCAGCCCCAGCATTTT.

The gene calls are TRBV28 and TRBJ1-1; tentatively, D is TRBD1 (6 bases). The CDR3 sequence is 13 residues long. Between the trimmed V and J ends, which lost 9 bases and 3 bases, there was a span of 14 bases. Looked up from germline, CDR1 is MDHEN and CDR2 is SYDVKM. DNA for the CDR3: TGTGCCAGTTGGACCCCAGGGGACACTGAAGCTTTCTTT. Protein: CASWTPGDTEAFF.

The J gene is TRBJ2-5, the V gene TRBV6-1; 11 bases map to TRBD1. V was pared by 7 bases and J by 5 bases, with 3 bases of the junction left unmatched. Germline V gives CDR1 MNHNS, CDR2 SASEGT. The CDR3 has 13 residues. In DNA form, the CDR3 reads TGTGCCAGCATGGACAGGGGGCGTGAGACCCAGTACTTC. This sequence encodes CASMDRGRETQYF.

The chain couples TRBV14 to TRBJ2-3; 14 bases fit TRBD2. This CDR3 spans 15 amino acids. J was trimmed by 4 bases and V by 3 bases; bases with no gene match: 0. The germline gives CDR1 SGHDN, CDR2 FVKESK. The CDR3 coding sequence is TGTGCCAGCAGCCAGGGACTAGCGGGAGCAGATACGCAGTATTTT. Protein sequence: CASSQGLAGADTQYF.

This clone was seen more than once but under ten times. The same CDR3 also results from other DNA sequences found in this sample. J is TRBJ1-1 and V is TRBV5-1, with D uncertain. CDR1 and CDR2 (germline): SGHRS, YFSETQ. This CDR3 region has 14 residues. V was trimmed by 0 bases and J by 0 bases, leaving 6 bases between them. CDR3 region: CASSLEGMNTEAFF. In DNA form, the CDR3 reads TGCGCCAGCAGCTTGGAAGGGATGAACACTGAAGCTTTCTTT.

The chain recombines TRBV6-6 with TRBJ2-5; the match to TRBD1 covers 9 bases. The V gene's germline CDR1 is MNHNY and CDR2 SVGAGI (reference sequence). This CDR3 contains 15 residues. Losses at the gene ends were 4 bases for V and 1 base for J; bases not matched to a gene: 4. The CDR3 coding sequence is TGTGCCAGCAGTTCCACGACAGGGGGCCAAGAGACCCAGTACTTC. Encoded protein: CASSSTTGGQETQYF.

The chain has TRBV9 and TRBJ1-3; no definite D call. This CDR3 region has 14 residues. V lost 6 bases and J lost 4, with 14 bases in between. Germline CDR1 is SGDLS and CDR2 is YYNGEE. The CDR3 here is CASTPTLGGNTIYF. CDR3 DNA sequence: TGTGCCAGCACCCCTACTTTAGGGGGAAACACCATATATTTT.

The chain employs TRBV7-2 and TRBJ2-3; D gene unclear. V was trimmed by 5 bases and J by 2 bases, leaving 17 bases between them. This CDR3 is built from 16 residues. Germline V gene data show CDR1 as SGHTA and CDR2 as FQGNSA. The CDR3 DNA reads as TGTGCCAGCAGCATCCAGTCTTACACCTTCACAGATACGCAGTATTTT. Its translation: CASSIQSYTFTDTQYF.

This chain links TRBV28 with TRBJ2-4; D might be TRBD1 (6 bases). Trimming removed 3 bases at V and 8 bases at J, with 14 bases between. This CDR3 has 14 residues. Germline assignment: CDR1 MDHEN and CDR2 SYDVKM. CDR3 protein: CASSFGQGIDIQYF. DNA for the CDR3: TGTGCCAGCAGTTTCGGGCAGGGGATAGACATTCAGTACTTC.